These T cell receptor beta chains were read from a single sample in a study of PD-L1 blockade in urothelial cancer. Clones were sequenced by immunoSEQ multiplex PCR, and TCRdb holds only the in-frame ones, with some missing. This table has about 48,000 clones, about 82% appearing once. Sequenced here: PBMCs, sampled around atezolizumab (anti-PD-L1) treatment. These receptor sequences come from a man between 65 and 79 years old with urothelial cancer. The CDR3 runs from the conserved cysteine through the conserved F or W. D genes are given only for firm matches. Clone size is stated in some rows and not others, as once, few, many or a class when expanded.

clone size	V gene	D gene	J gene	CDR3 DNA	CDR3 protein
NA	TRBV18	NA	TRBJ1-5	TGTGCCAGCTCACCACCGGGCGCCAATCAGCCCCAGCATTTT	CASSPPGANQPQHF
few	TRBV21-1	NA	TRBJ2-6	TGTGCCAGCAGCAAGCGGACAGGGGGCAAGTGCTCTGGGGCCAACGTCCTGACTTTC	CASSKRTGGKCSGANVLTF
NA	TRBV2	NA	TRBJ2-3	TGTGCCAGCAGCGACTCCTTATGGGCAGATACGCAGTATTTT	CASSDSLWADTQYF
NA	TRBV11-2	NA	TRBJ2-6	TGTGCCAGCAGCTCACTCTCTGGGGCCAACGTCCTGACTTTC	CASSSLSGANVLTF
NA	TRBV6-6	NA	TRBJ1-1	TGTGCCAGCAGGGAACGGACGGCAGGGGACAATGAAGCTTTCTTT	CASRERTAGDNEAFF
NA	TRBV30	TRBD1	TRBJ2-1	TGTGCCTGGAGGGTACAGGACAGGGGCTCCAATGAGCAGTTCTTC	CAWRVQDRGSNEQFF
NA	TRBV10-3	NA	TRBJ1-2	TGTGCCATCAGTGAGGCCGGGACCCCGGGGGGTTATGGCTACACCTTC	CAISEAGTPGGYGYTF
NA	TRBV18	NA	TRBJ2-7	TGTGCCAGCTCACCTTCCATAGCGGCCCTCTCCTACGAGCAGTACTTC	CASSPSIAALSYEQYF
NA	TRBV11-2	NA	TRBJ1-3	TGTGCCAGCAGCCCGGTCCTCTCTGGAAACACCATATATTTT	CASSPVLSGNTIYF
NA	TRBV18	TRBD2	TRBJ2-7	TGTGCCAGCTCACCGGGGACTAGCGGCGTCTACGAGCAGTACTTC	CASSPGTSGVYEQYF
NA	TRBV6-1	NA	TRBJ2-3	TGTGCCAGCAGTGAACTACGCAGGGGTGATACGCAGTATTTT	CASSELRRGDTQYF
NA	TRBV6-5	TRBD2	TRBJ2-2	TGTGCCAGCAGTTACACTAGCGGGAGGGCCAACGGGGAGCTGTTTTTT	CASSYTSGRANGELFF
NA	TRBV10-1	NA	TRBJ2-1	TGCGCCAGCAGTGATACCGAGGGCCTCTCCTACAATGAGCAGTTCTTC	CASSDTEGLSYNEQFF
NA	TRBV5-1	NA	TRBJ2-7	TGCGCCAGCAGCTTGGGGCAGGGTGCCAACGAGCAGTACTTC	CASSLGQGANEQYF
NA	TRBV7-7	NA	TRBJ2-7	TGTGCTAGCAGCTTAGGCGTAGGTAGCGGATCCTACGAGCAGTACTTC	CASSLGVGSGSYEQYF
NA	TRBV7-6	NA	TRBJ1-4	TGTGCCAGCAGCTTATCCGTAGGGGATGAAAAACTGTTTTTT	CASSLSVGDEKLFF
NA	TRBV14	TRBD1	TRBJ2-5	TGTGCCAGCAGTCGGGACAGGGGAGAGACCCAGTACTTC	CASSRDRGETQYF
NA	TRBV18	NA	TRBJ1-5	TGTGCCAGCTCTGGGGGGACCGATAGCAATCAGCCCCAGCATTTT	CASSGGTDSNQPQHF
NA	TRBV28	TRBD1	TRBJ1-2	TGTGCCAGCAGTTTAAGCTCGACAGGGAACTATGGCTACACCTTC	CASSLSSTGNYGYTF
NA	TRBV4-1	NA	TRBJ2-7	TGCGCCAGCAGCCAAGGATCAGGGGACGAGCAGTACTTC	CASSQGSGDEQYF
NA	TRBV5-1	NA	TRBJ2-5	TGCGCCAGCAGCTTGGGGCAGGGTGGAGAGACCCAGTACTTC	CASSLGQGGETQYF
few	TRBV7-8	NA	TRBJ2-3	TGTGCCAGCAGCTTAAGGACAGCCACAGATACGCAGTATTTT	CASSLRTATDTQYF
once	TRBV5-1	TRBD2	TRBJ2-1	TGCGCCAGCAGCTCCACTAGCGGGAGAACCGCCAATGAGCAGTTCTTC	CASSSTSGRTANEQFF
NA	TRBV6-5	NA	TRBJ1-5	TGTGCCAGCAGTTGGGGAGCCCCGGGCAGCAATCAGCCCCAGCATTTT	CASSWGAPGSNQPQHF
NA	TRBV5-4	TRBD1	TRBJ2-7	TGTGCCAGCAGCTGGGACAGCCCAGACGAGCAGTACTTC	CASSWDSPDEQYF
NA	TRBV6-4	NA	TRBJ1-1	TGTGCCAGCAGGGGACATTTGAACACTGAAGCTTTCTTT	CASRGHLNTEAFF